These 27 T cell receptor beta chains originate from one sample sequenced in a study of CD8 T cells in Susac syndrome (dated by TCRdb to the late 2010s). Library construction relied on the immunoSEQ multiplex PCR assay. RNA was extracted using the RNeasy kit, and about 0.45 to 1 ug of the RNA was reverse transcribed with random hexamers. TCRdb handled the public reads itself, with Q25 trimming in fastp and clone calling in MiXCR, and kept productive beta chains. Here each entry gathers all rows of one CDR3 protein and keeps the most common genes and DNA. The sample table shows 100,000 to 150,000 distinct CDR3 sequences, and around 92% are seen once. The leading ten clones occupy approximately 0.097% of the sample. Sequenced: CD4+ T cells from PBMCs. These receptors originate from a human donor with multiple sclerosis.

This clonotype has more than one count but fewer than ten. This sequence joins TRBV19 and TRBJ2-5; 7 nucleotides agree with TRBD1. The V and J ends lost 6 bases and 2 bases, in that order; junction bases with no gene match: 3. The CDR3 sequence is 13 residues long. In germline, CDR1 is LNHDA, CDR2 SQIVND (reference sequence). CDR3 loop: CASRPGQQETQYF. CDR3 sequence (DNA): TGTGCCAGTAGGCCGGGACAGCAAGAGACCCAGTACTTC. Looking up the rest from reference TRBV19 and TRBJ2-5 gives the full variable domain: DGGITQSPKYLFRKEGQNVTLSCEQNLNHDAMYWYRQDPGQGLRLIYYSQIVNDFQKGDIAEGYSVSREKKESFPLTVTSAQKNPTAFYLCASRPGQQETQYFGPGTRLLVL.

CDR3 residues: CASSLVTGGQGYTF. The CDR3 bases are TGTGCCAGCAGCTTAGTTACAGGGGGCCAAGGCTACACCTTC. V is TRBV7-2 and J is TRBJ1-2; 9 bases map to TRBD1. CDR3 length: 14 residues. Germline CDR1 is SGHTA and CDR2 is FQGNSA. V trimming: 1 base; J trimming: 8 bases; junction bases outside the gene matches: 5.

The CDR3 coding sequence is TGTGCCAGCTCATCCAGGGTTTTGTACGAGCAGTACTTC. It is translated as CASSSRVLYEQYF. The chain links TRBV18 to TRBJ2-7; possible D gene TRBD1, 5 bases. The germline V and J ends were trimmed by 5 bases and 4 bases, with 12 bases remaining between them. Germline CDR1 and CDR2: KGHSH and LQKENI. The CDR3 is made up of 13 amino acids.

The chain uses TRBV3-1 and TRBJ2-5; D is ambiguous. Germline-derived CDR1 and CDR2 are LGHDT and YNNKEL (reference sequence). The CDR3 has 13 residues. V shed 1 base and J shed 0 bases, with 3 bases lying between them. The CDR3 region is CASSQAYQETQYF. In nucleotides, the CDR3 is TGTGCCAGCAGCCAAGCCTACCAAGAGACCCAGTACTTC.

This chain links TRBV6-2 or TRBV6-3 with TRBJ1-5; 8 bases map to TRBD1. Germline trimming cut 4 bases from V and 7 bases from J; bases unmatched to any gene: 9. Germline V lookup: CDR1 MNHEY, CDR2 SVGEGT. The length of the CDR3 is 15 residues. The CDR3 DNA reads as TGTGCCAGCAGTTCGGACAGGGTAGGGAACCAGCCCCAGCATTTT. Translated: CASSSDRVGNQPQHF.

The rearrangement joins TRBV20-1 to TRBJ1-1, with D perhaps TRBD1 (6 bases). Germline V gives CDR1 DFQATT, CDR2 SNEGSKA (reference sequence). The CDR3 is 15 amino acids. The ends were cut back, 1 base at V and 6 bases at J, with 18 bases in the middle. Here the CDR3 reads CSARVAGARVSEAFF. CDR3 nucleotide sequence: TGCAGTGCTAGAGTGGCGGGGGCAAGAGTATCTGAAGCTTTCTTT.

V usage is TRBV7-3 and J usage is TRBJ2-5; 12 nucleotides align to TRBD2. V lost 4 bases and J lost 3; bases outside the gene matches: 9. This CDR3 contains 17 residues. Germline lookup yields CDR1 SGHTA and CDR2 FQGTGA. CDR3 sequence: CASSSRLAGGPEETQYF. The CDR3 coding sequence is TGTGCCAGCAGCTCAAGGCTAGCGGGGGGGCCCGAAGAGACCCAGTACTTC.

CDR3 protein: CATSDSGGTSYEQYF. CDR3 DNA sequence: TGTGCCACCAGTGATAGTGGGGGTACATCCTACGAGCAGTACTTC. The V gene is TRBV24-1, the J gene TRBJ2-7; D possibly uses TRBD1 or TRBD2 (5 bases each). Trimming shortened V by 3 bases and J by 1 base, and 12 bases separated the two germline ends. CDR1 is KGHDR, CDR2 SFDVKD, per germline. CDR3 length equals 15 residues.

This clonotype has only one observation. CDR3 sequence reads: CASSGSGQGYQPQHF. CDR3 nucleotide sequence: TGTGCCAGCAGCGGATCGGGACAGGGGTATCAGCCCCAGCATTTT. V is TRBV6-2 or TRBV6-3 and J is TRBJ1-5; 10 positions match TRBD1. The CDR3 loop spans 15 amino acids. Trimming removed 6 bases from V and 5 bases from J; junction bases left unmatched: 7. Germline V gene lookup returns CDR1 MNHEY and CDR2 SVGEGT.

J is TRBJ1-4 and V is TRBV20-1, with a weak D call TRBD1 (5 bases). V lost 3 bases and J lost 7, with 15 bases in between. CDR1 and CDR2 from the germline V gene are DFQATT and SNEGSKA (reference sequence). The CDR3 runs to 14 residues. This CDR3 is CSASDSGRSEKLFF. The CDR3 nucleotides are TGCAGTGCTAGCGACTCAGGGAGAAGTGAAAAACTGTTTTTT.

This clonotype was seen a single time. CDR3 residues: CASSRSLERIYGYTF. DNA of the CDR3: TGCGCCAGCAGCCGATCGCTGGAGAGGATCTATGGCTACACCTTC. The V gene is TRBV4-1, the J gene TRBJ1-2; D not certain. V was trimmed by 4 bases and J by 4 bases, leaving 16 bases between them. The CDR3 extends over 15 amino acids. Germline V gene sequence: CDR1 MGHRA, CDR2 YSYEKL.

This clonotype was detected only a few times. The J gene is TRBJ2-7, the V gene TRBV6-1, with a weak D call TRBD1 (5 bases). There are 11 residues in the CDR3. Trimming stripped 7 bases from V and 3 bases from J, with 7 bases between. Germline CDR1 and CDR2: MNHNS and SASEGT. The CDR3 is CASTGIYEQYF. DNA for the CDR3: TGTGCCAGCACAGGGATCTACGAGCAGTACTTC.

The chain is built from TRBV20-1 and TRBJ1-1; D is unresolved. Trimming shortened V by 3 bases and J by 5 bases, and 10 bases separated the two germline ends. This CDR3 region has 12 residues. Germline CDR1 and CDR2: DFQATT and SNEGSKA (reference sequence). CDR3 residues: CSARNRATEAFF. CDR3 DNA: TGCAGTGCTAGGAATCGGGCGACTGAAGCTTTCTTT.

The V gene is TRBV27, the J gene TRBJ2-1; D is tentatively TRBD1 or TRBD2 (6 bases each). Germline lookup yields CDR1 MNHEY and CDR2 SMNVEV (reference sequence). The V and J ends lost 2 bases and 4 bases respectively, with 15 bases between them. The CDR3 has 16 residues. In nucleotides, the CDR3 is TGTGCCAGCAGTTTACGACCCGGGGGCCTGTACAATGAGCAGTTCTTC. Its protein product is CASSLRPGGLYNEQFF.

The chain uses TRBV18 and TRBJ2-5; no firm D call. V lost 0 bases, J lost 5 bases, and 10 bases lay in between. This CDR3 spans 14 amino acids. Germline V lookup: CDR1 KGHSH, CDR2 LQKENI. CDR3 in DNA: TGTGCCAGCTCACCACCGACTGGTAGGGAGACCCAGTACTTC. Translated, it gives CASSPPTGRETQYF.

The gene calls are TRBV5-1 and TRBJ2-2, with unresolved D. This CDR3 is 14 amino acids long. Germline CDR1 and CDR2: SGHRS and YFSETQ. Trimming pared 7 bases from V and 0 bases from J, leaving 10 bases between. The CDR3 here is CASHPGANTGELFF. DNA of the CDR3: TGCGCCAGCCACCCTGGAGCGAACACCGGGGAGCTGTTTTTT.

The chain has TRBV20-1 and TRBJ1-2, with 9 nucleotides matching TRBD1. With 1 base clipped from V and 3 bases from J, the junction kept 3 bases outside the gene matches. Per germline, CDR1 DFQATT and CDR2 SNEGSKA (reference sequence). The CDR3 covers 14 residues. The CDR3 sequence is CSARADRGDYGYTF. The CDR3 DNA is TGCAGTGCTAGAGCCGACAGGGGGGACTATGGCTACACCTTC.

The chain couples TRBV5-1 to TRBJ2-4; TRBD2 might be the D (5 bases). Germline loops: CDR1 SGHRS, CDR2 YFSETQ. The CDR3 loop spans 16 amino acids. Trimming pared 0 bases from V and 0 bases from J, leaving 10 bases between. As DNA, the CDR3 is TGCGCCAGCAGCTTGGATAGCGCACTAGCCAAAAACATTCAGTACTTC. It translates to CASSLDSALAKNIQYF.

J is TRBJ1-3 and V is TRBV4-3; D ambiguous. Trimming removed 1 base at V and 4 bases at J, with 8 bases between. The CDR3 spans 14 residues. Germline CDR1 reads LGHNA; CDR2 reads YSLEER. CDR3 region: CASSQGTFGNTIYF. The CDR3 DNA reads TGCGCCAGCAGCCAAGGAACATTCGGAAACACCATATATTTT.

This clonotype was seen only once. The chain carries TRBV3-1 and TRBJ2-7, with D maybe TRBD1 (6 bases). Germline V gene data show CDR1 as LGHDT and CDR2 as YNNKEL (reference sequence). Trimming removed 4 bases at V and 3 bases at J, with 13 bases between. This CDR3 has 14 residues. CDR3 bases: TGTGCCAGCAGCCCCTCCGGGACAAACTACGAGCAGTACTTC. Translating it yields CASSPSGTNYEQYF.

The chain employs TRBV3-1 and TRBJ1-4, with TRBD1 as a possible D gene (5 bases). Germline CDR1 reads LGHDT; CDR2 reads YNNKEL (reference sequence). CDR3 size: 14 residues. Deletions cut 4 bases from V and 7 bases from J, with 13 bases between. CDR3 coding DNA: TGTGCCAGCAGCCGGGGGGACGGAGGTGAAAAACTGTTTTTT. It encodes CASSRGDGGEKLFF. Filled out from reference TRBV3-1 and TRBJ1-4, the complete variable domain reads DTAVSQTPKYLVTQMGNDKSIKCEQNLGHDTMYWYKQDSKKFLKIMFSYNNKELIINETVPNRFSPKSPDKAHLNLHINSLELGDSAVYFCASSRGDGGEKLFFGSGTQLSVL.

This sequence joins TRBV30 and TRBJ1-1; D is ambiguous. This CDR3 is 12 amino acids long. The germline CDR1 and CDR2 sequences are GTSNPN and SVGIG (reference sequence). Trimming took off 0 bases at V and 6 bases at J, with 8 bases between the two ends. CDR3 protein: CAWSVLVSEAFF. The CDR3 nucleotides read TGTGCCTGGAGTGTATTGGTTTCTGAAGCTTTCTTT.

This clonotype was picked up one time. The rearrangement uses TRBV12-3 or TRBV12-4 and TRBJ1-6; D remains unclear. This CDR3 has 12 residues. The germline V and J ends were trimmed by 5 bases and 8 bases, with 7 bases remaining between them. This CDR3 is CASSQRDSPLHF. CDR3 in DNA: TGTGCCAGCAGTCAGAGGGATTCACCCCTCCACTTT.

V is TRBV12-3 or TRBV12-4 and J is TRBJ2-3; 12 nucleotides line up with TRBD2. This CDR3 has 15 amino acids. J was trimmed by 2 bases and V by 5 bases; bases with no gene match: 2. CDR3 in DNA: TGTGCCAGCAGTCGGACTAGCGGGGTCACAGATACGCAGTATTTT. Translated: CASSRTSGVTDTQYF.

V and J are TRBV18 and TRBJ2-6; D is unresolved. V was pared by 3 bases and J by 4 bases, with 7 bases between. The CDR3 loop spans 14 amino acids. The germline V gene encodes CDR1 KGHSH and CDR2 LQKENI. In DNA, the CDR3 is TGTGCCAGCTCACCGGTTACAGGGGCCAACGTCCTGACTTTC. Amino acid sequence: CASSPVTGANVLTF.

The rearrangement links TRBV12-3 or TRBV12-4 to TRBJ1-3; 8 nucleotides line up with TRBD1. The V and J ends lost 8 bases and 4 bases, in that order; junction bases with no gene match: 4. There are 13 residues in the CDR3. The CDR3 DNA follows: TGTGCCAGCGCCGGGACAGGAGGAAACACCATATATTTT. It specifies CASAGTGGNTIYF.

The gene calls are TRBV5-1 and TRBJ2-1, with unresolved D. Trimming pared 2 bases from V and 0 bases from J, leaving 15 bases between. This CDR3 comprises 17 residues. CDR1 SGHRS and CDR2 YFSETQ come from the germline V gene. The CDR3 DNA follows: TGCGCCAGCAGCTTTTTCCTTGACTCCCGCTCCTACAATGAGCAGTTCTTC. Protein product: CASSFFLDSRSYNEQFF.